Presented here are 14 T cell receptor beta chains from one specimen sequenced in a study of T cell repertoires in cytomegalovirus infection. TCRdb processed the reads anew with MiXCR; each CDR3 protein has one entry. This table holds 650,000 to 900,000 distinct CDR3 sequences, about 29% found once. Antigens of these TCRs are unknown. Sequenced material: cultured CD8+ T cells from PBMCs, taken from culture after CMV antigen stimulation. The receptor set was obtained from a human donor in good health (CMV status not recorded). Some clones in this sample may be carry-over from other donors' samples.

This clonotype has a count of ten or more. The rearrangement links TRBV7-2 to TRBJ2-3; 10 nucleotides align to TRBD2. The CDR3 extends over 20 amino acids. The trim removed 2 bases at V and 5 bases at J, leaving 19 bases unmatched. CDR1 SGHTA and CDR2 FQGNSA come from the germline V gene. The chain's CDR3 is CASSLLPRTRAGGLGDTQYF. In DNA, the CDR3 is TGTGCCAGCAGCTTATTACCCCGTACCAGAGCGGGGGGGCTCGGAGATACGCAGTATTTT.

This chain uses TRBV4-1 with TRBJ1-5; weak D call: TRBD1 (5 bases). Germline-derived CDR1 and CDR2 are MGHRA and YSYEKL. The ends were cut back, 4 bases at V and 5 bases at J, with 12 bases in the middle. CDR3 length: 14 residues. In DNA form, the CDR3 reads TGCGCCAGCAGCCCGGGACTCCTGGATCAGCCCCAGCATTTT. Translating it yields CASSPGLLDQPQHF.

This clonotype came up a few times. The V gene is TRBV9, the J gene TRBJ2-1; D possibly matches TRBD1 or TRBD2 (5 bases each). V lost 5 bases and J lost 8, with 17 bases in between. The CDR3 contains 14 residues. CDR1 is SGDLS, CDR2 YYNGEE, per germline. CDR3 protein: CASRGEGIPDEQFF. CDR3 DNA sequence: TGTGCCAGCAGGGGCGAGGGGATACCCGATGAGCAGTTCTTC.

CDR3 DNA: TGTGCCAGCAGCGCCCCAGGGGATAACACAGATACGCAGTATTTT. This translates into CASSAPGDNTDTQYF. The V call is TRBV9, the J call TRBJ2-3; the D gene is possibly TRBD1 (6 bases). CDR1 is SGDLS and CDR2 is YYNGEE in the germline V gene. V was pared by 3 bases and J by 2 bases, with 13 bases between. CDR3 size: 15 residues.

The rearrangement links TRBV10-2 to TRBJ2-5; D gene unclear. Germline V CDR1 and CDR2: WSHSY, SAAADI. Trimming stripped 4 bases from V and 4 bases from J, with 13 bases between. The CDR3 length is 14 residues. The CDR3 loop reads CASSVVTPTETQYF. CDR3 nucleotide sequence: TGCGCCAGCAGTGTCGTGACCCCTACAGAGACCCAGTACTTC.

This sequence joins TRBV18 and TRBJ1-5; TRBD1 matches at 9 bases. The CDR3 sequence is 22 residues long. V shed 6 bases, J shed 1 base, and the junction held 25 bases outside the gene matches. CDR1 KGHSH and CDR2 LQKENI come from the germline V gene. For the CDR3, the DNA is TGTGCCAGCTCGGATTCGGACAGGGGAGGGGCCCTGGTGCCCCTGAGCAATCAGCCCCAGCATTTT. It translates to CASSDSDRGGALVPLSNQPQHF.

The rearrangement uses TRBV15 and TRBJ2-2; perhaps TRBD2 as D (6 bases). This CDR3 is 16 amino acids long. The germline V gene has CDR1 LNHNV and CDR2 YYDKDF (reference sequence). Between the trimmed V and J ends, which lost 0 bases and 1 base, there was a span of 9 bases. This CDR3 is CATSRDSGGNTGELFF. In nucleotides, the CDR3 is TGTGCCACCAGCAGAGATAGCGGCGGGAACACCGGGGAGCTGTTTTTT. Using reference TRBV15 and TRBJ2-2 for the parts outside the CDR3, the full variable domain is DAMVIQNPRYQVTQFGKPVTLSCSQTLNHNVMYWYQQKSSQAPKLLFHYYDKDFNNEADTPDNFQSRRPNTSFCFLDIRSPGLGDTAMYLCATSRDSGGNTGELFFGEGSRLTVL.

V usage is TRBV27 and J usage is TRBJ1-3; D gene ambiguous. Trimming stripped 6 bases from V and 0 bases from J, with 18 bases between. The CDR3 runs to 17 residues. Germline V gives CDR1 MNHEY, CDR2 SMNVEV (reference sequence). As DNA, the CDR3 is TGTGCCAGCAGCCTCCGGGCCAAAAAAGGCTCTGGAAACACCATATATTTT. This sequence encodes CASSLRAKKGSGNTIYF.

The rearrangement links TRBV6-6 to TRBJ2-3; D remains ambiguous. There are 14 residues in the CDR3. Trimming left V 5 bases short and J 8 bases short, with 17 bases between. From germline, CDR1 is MNHNY and CDR2 SVGAGI (reference sequence). The CDR3 is CASSKVGFPGTQYF. The CDR3 bases are TGTGCCAGCAGTAAAGTAGGGTTCCCAGGTACGCAGTATTTT.

The sample holds a few counts of this clonotype. This sequence joins TRBV11-2 and TRBJ1-1; D is uncertain. Trimming cost V 5 bases and J 2 bases, with 15 bases left between them. This CDR3 contains 15 residues. The V gene's germline CDR1 is SGHAT and CDR2 FQNNGV. Written as DNA, the CDR3 is TGTGCCAGCAGCGCGCGTAGTGGATTAAACACTGAAGCTTTCTTT. Translating it yields CASSARSGLNTEAFF.

The CDR3 DNA reads as TGTGCCAGCAGTATCGGGCCTCACCATAATTCACCCCTCCACTTT. Its translation: CASSIGPHHNSPLHF. The V call is TRBV6-6, the J call TRBJ1-6; D is undetermined. Germline V CDR1 and CDR2: MNHNY, SVGAGI (reference sequence). V gave up 5 bases and J gave up 5 bases, with 13 bases separating them. The CDR3 is made up of 15 amino acids.

This clonotype was found many times. J is TRBJ2-7 and V is TRBV6-6; tentative D call: TRBD2 (6 bases). Trimming took 6 bases from V and 2 from J, leaving 11 bases between them. The V gene's germline CDR1 is MNHNY and CDR2 SVGAGI (reference sequence). The CDR3 spans 13 residues. The CDR3 loop reads CASSRERPYEQYF. CDR3 DNA: TGTGCCAGCAGCCGGGAGCGGCCCTACGAGCAGTACTTC.

The V gene is TRBV6-2 or TRBV6-3, the J gene TRBJ2-5; 9 nucleotides match TRBD1. In germline, CDR1 is MNHEY, CDR2 SVGEGT. This CDR3 contains 16 residues. Losses at the gene ends were 1 base for V and 2 bases for J; bases not matched to a gene: 5. The CDR3 here is CASSYLPGQGQETQYF. The CDR3 region has the DNA TGTGCCAGCAGTTACTTACCGGGACAGGGACAAGAGACCCAGTACTTC.

This clonotype came up a few times. The chain joins TRBV15 to TRBJ1-2; 8 bases align to TRBD1. Germline assignment: CDR1 LNHNV and CDR2 YYDKDF (reference sequence). The CDR3 totals 15 residues. With V trimmed by 0 bases and J by 7 bases, 7 bases remained unmatched. This CDR3 reads CATSRDLTGDSGYTF. CDR3 nucleotides: TGTGCCACCAGCAGAGACTTGACAGGGGATAGTGGCTACACCTTC.